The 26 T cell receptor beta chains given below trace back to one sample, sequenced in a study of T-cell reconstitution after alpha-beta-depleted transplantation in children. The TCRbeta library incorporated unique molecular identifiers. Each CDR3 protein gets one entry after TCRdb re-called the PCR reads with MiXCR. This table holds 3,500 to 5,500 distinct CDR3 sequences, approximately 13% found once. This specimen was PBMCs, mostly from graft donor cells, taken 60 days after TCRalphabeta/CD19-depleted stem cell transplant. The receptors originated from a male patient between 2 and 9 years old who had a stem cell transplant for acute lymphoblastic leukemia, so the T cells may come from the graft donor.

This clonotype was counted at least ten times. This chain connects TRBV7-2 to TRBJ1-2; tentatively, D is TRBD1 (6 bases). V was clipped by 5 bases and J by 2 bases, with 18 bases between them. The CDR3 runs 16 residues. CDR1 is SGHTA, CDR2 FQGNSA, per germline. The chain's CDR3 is CASSRASGGLNYGYTF. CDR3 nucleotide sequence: TGTGCCAGCAGCCGCGCGTCGGGGGGGCTAAACTATGGCTACACCTTC.

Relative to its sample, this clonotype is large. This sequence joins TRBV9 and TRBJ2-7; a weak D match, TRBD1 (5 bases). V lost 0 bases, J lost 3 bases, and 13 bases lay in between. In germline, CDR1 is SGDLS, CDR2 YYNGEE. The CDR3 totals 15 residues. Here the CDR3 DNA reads TGTGCCAGCAGCGTAGCGGATGCAGGGCGCTACGAGCAGTACTTC. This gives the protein CASSVADAGRYEQYF. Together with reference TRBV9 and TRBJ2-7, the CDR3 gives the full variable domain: DSGVTQTPKHLITATGQRVTLRCSPRSGDLSVYWYQQSLDQGLQFLIQYYNGEERAKGNILERFSAQQFPDLHSELNLSSLELGDSALYFCASSVADAGRYEQYFGPGTRLTVT.

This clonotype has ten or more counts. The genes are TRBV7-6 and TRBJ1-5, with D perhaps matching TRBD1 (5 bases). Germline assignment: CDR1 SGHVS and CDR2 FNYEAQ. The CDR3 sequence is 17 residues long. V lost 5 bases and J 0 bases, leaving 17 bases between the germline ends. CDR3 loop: CASSLPRDPYSNQPQHF. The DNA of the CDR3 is TGTGCCAGCAGCCTGCCCCGGGACCCCTATAGCAATCAGCCCCAGCATTTT.

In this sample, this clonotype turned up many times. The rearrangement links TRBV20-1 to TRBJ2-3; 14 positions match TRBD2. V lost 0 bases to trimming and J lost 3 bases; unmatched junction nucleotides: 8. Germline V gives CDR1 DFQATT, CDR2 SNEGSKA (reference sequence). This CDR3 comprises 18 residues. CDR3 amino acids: CSARDPRGTSGGTDTQYF. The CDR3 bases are TGCAGTGCTAGAGATCCACGTGGGACTAGCGGGGGAACAGATACGCAGTATTTT.

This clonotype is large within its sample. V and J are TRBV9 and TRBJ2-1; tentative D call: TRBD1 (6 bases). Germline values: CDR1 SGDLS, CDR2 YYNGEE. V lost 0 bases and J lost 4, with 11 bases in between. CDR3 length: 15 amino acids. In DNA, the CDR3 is TGTGCCAGCAGCGTAGCCGGACAGTCGTACAATGAGCAGTTCTTC. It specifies CASSVAGQSYNEQFF.

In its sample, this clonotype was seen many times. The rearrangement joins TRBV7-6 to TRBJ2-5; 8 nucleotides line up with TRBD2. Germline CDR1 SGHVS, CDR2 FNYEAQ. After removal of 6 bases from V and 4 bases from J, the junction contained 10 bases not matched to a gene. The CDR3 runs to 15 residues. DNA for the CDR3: TGTGCCAGCAGACCCCTCCCGGGGGGGCGAGAGACCCAGTACTTC. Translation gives CASRPLPGGRETQYF.

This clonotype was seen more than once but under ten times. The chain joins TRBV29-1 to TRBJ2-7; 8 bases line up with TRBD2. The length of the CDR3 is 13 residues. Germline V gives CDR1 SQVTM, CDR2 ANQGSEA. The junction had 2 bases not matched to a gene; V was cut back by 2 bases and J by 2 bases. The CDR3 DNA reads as TGCAGCGTTGAAACTAGCGGTACCTACGAGCAGTACTTC. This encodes CSVETSGTYEQYF.

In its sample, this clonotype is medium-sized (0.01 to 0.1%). The CDR3 here is CASRTTRQNTEAFF. The CDR3 DNA reads TGCGCCAGCAGAACGACGAGACAGAACACTGAAGCTTTCTTT. The gene calls are TRBV5-1 and TRBJ1-1; D is uncertain. Germline V CDR1 and CDR2: SGHRS, YFSETQ. V lost 5 bases, J lost 1 base, and 12 bases lay in between. This CDR3 has 14 residues.

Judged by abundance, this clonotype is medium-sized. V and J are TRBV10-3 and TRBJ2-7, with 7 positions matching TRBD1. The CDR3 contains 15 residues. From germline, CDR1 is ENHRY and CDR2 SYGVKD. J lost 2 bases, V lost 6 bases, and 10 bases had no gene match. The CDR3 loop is CAISNRGNRTYEQYF. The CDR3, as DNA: TGTGCCATCAGCAACAGGGGCAATCGGACCTACGAGCAGTACTTC.

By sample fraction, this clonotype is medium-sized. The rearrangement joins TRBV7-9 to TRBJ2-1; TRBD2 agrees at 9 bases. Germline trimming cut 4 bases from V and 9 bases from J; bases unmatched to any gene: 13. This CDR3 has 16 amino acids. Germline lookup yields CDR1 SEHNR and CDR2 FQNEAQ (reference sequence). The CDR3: CASSSPLSGGRLEQFF. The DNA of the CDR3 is TGTGCCAGCAGCTCCCCACTAAGCGGGGGGCGTCTTGAGCAGTTCTTC. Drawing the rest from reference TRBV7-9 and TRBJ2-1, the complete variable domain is DTGVSQNPRHKITKRGQNVTFRCDPISEHNRLYWYRQTLGQGPEFLTYFQNEAQLEKSRLLSDRFSAERPKGSFSTLEIQRTEQGDSAMYLCASSSPLSGGRLEQFFGPGTRLTVL.

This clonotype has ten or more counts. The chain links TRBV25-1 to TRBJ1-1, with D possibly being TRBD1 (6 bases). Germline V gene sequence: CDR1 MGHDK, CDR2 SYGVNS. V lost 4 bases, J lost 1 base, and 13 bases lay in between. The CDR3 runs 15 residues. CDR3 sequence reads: CASSGTGFRNTEAFF. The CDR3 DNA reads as TGTGCCAGCAGTGGAACAGGGTTCCGGAACACTGAAGCTTTCTTT.

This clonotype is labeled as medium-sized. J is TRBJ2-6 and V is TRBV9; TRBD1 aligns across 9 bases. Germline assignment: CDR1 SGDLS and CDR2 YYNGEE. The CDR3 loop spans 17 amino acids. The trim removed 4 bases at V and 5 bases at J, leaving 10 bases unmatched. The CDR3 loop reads CASSSRKGTGRANVLTF. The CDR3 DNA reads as TGTGCCAGCAGCTCGCGAAAGGGGACAGGGCGGGCCAACGTCCTGACTTTC.

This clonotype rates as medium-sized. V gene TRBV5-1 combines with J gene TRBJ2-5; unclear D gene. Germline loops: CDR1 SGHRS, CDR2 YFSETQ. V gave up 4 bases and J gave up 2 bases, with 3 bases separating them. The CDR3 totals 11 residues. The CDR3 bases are TGCGCCAGCAGCGCTCAAGAGACCCAGTACTTC. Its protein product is CASSAQETQYF.

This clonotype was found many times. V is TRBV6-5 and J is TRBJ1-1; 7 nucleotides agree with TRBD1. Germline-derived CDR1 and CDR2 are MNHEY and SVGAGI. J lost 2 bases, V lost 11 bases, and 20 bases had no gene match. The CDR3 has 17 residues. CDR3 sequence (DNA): TGTGCCTCCCCCCGGGGAAGAGGGACAGAAATAAACACTGAAGCTTTCTTT. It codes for CASPRGRGTEINTEAFF.

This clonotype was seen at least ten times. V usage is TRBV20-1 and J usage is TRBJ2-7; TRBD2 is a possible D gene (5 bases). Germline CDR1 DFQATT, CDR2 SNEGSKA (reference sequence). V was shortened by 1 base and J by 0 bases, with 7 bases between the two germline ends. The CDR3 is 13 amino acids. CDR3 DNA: TGCAGTGCTAGAGCGGGGAGCTCCTACGAGCAGTACTTC. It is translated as CSARAGSSYEQYF.

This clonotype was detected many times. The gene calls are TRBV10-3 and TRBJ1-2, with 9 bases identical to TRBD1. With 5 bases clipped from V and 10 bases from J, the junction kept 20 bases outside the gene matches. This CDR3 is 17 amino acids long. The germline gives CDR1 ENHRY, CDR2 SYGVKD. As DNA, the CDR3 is TGTGCCATCAGTCAGCTGACAGGGGGAGAACGCTTTAGAGACTACACCTTC. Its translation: CAISQLTGGERFRDYTF.

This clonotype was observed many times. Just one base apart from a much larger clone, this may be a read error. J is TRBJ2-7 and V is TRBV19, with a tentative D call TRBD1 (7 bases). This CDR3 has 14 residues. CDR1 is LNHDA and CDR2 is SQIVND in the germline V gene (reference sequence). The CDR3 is CASTSRGDSYDQYF. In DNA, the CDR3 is TGTGCCAGTACCTCCAGGGGGGATTCCTACGACCAGTACTTC.

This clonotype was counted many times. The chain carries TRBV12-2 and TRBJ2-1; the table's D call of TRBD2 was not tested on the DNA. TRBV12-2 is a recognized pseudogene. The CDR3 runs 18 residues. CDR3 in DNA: TGTGCAAGTCGCCTTAGAGGGGTACGGGAGGCCATCTACAATGAGCAGTTCTTC. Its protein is CASRLRGVREAIYNEQFF.

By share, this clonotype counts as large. The CDR3 sequence: CASSSGQKNIQYF. CDR3 bases: TGCGCCAGCAGCTCGGGACAGAAAAACATTCAGTACTTC. The chain recombines TRBV5-1 with TRBJ2-4; 7 bases line up with TRBD1. V gave up 3 bases and J gave up 4 bases; unmatched junction bases: 1. The CDR3 has 13 residues. Germline V lookup: CDR1 SGHRS, CDR2 YFSETQ.

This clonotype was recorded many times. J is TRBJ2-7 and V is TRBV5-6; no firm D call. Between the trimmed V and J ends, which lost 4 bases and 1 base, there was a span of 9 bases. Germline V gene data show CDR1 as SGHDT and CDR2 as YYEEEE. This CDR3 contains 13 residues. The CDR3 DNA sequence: TGTGCCAGCAGCCCTATCGGGTCCTACGAGCAGTACTTC. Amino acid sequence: CASSPIGSYEQYF.

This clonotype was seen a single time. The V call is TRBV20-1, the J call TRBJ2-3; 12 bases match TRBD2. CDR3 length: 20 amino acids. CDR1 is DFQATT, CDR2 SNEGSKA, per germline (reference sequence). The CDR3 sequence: CRGQAPRGASGGAWTDTQYF. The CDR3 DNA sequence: TGCAGGGGTCAGGCTCCTCGCGGGGCTAGCGGGGGGGCGTGGACAGATACGCAGTATTTT.

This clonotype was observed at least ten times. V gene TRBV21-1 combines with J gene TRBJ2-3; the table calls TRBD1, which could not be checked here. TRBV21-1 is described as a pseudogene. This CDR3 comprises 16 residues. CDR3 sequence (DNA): TGTGCCAGCAGCCCAAAGGGGGGCACGAGCACAGATACGCAGTATTTT. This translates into CASSPKGGTSTDTQYF.

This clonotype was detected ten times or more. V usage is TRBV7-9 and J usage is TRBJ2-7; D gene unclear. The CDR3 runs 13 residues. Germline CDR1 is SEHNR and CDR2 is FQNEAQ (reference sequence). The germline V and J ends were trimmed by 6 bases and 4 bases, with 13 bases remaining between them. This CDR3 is CASRGEFDYEQYF. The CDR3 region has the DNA TGTGCCAGCAGGGGTGAGTTTGATTACGAGCAGTACTTC.

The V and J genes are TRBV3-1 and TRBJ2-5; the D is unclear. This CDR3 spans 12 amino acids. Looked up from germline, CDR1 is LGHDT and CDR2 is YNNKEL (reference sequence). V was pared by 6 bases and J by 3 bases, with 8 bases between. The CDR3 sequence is CASSPSEETQYF. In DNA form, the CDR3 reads TGTGCCAGCAGTCCCAGCGAAGAGACCCAGTACTTC.

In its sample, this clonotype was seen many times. In nucleotides, the CDR3 is TGTGCCAGCAGCTCGGACAGGGAAGGCAAAAACATTCAGTACTTC. Translating gives CASSSDREGKNIQYF. The chain joins TRBV7-9 to TRBJ2-4, with TRBD1 matching 8 bases. The V segment lost 4 bases and the J segment 3 bases; nucleotides outside the gene matches: 5. The CDR3 sequence is 15 residues long. Germline-derived CDR1 and CDR2 are SEHNR and FQNEAQ (reference sequence).

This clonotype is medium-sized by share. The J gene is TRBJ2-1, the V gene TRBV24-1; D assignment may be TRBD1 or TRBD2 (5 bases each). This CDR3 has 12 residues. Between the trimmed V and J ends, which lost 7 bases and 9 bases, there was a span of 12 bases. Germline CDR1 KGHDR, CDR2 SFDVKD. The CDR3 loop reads CATSGTEGEQFF. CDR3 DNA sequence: TGTGCCACCAGCGGGACGGAAGGTGAGCAGTTCTTC.